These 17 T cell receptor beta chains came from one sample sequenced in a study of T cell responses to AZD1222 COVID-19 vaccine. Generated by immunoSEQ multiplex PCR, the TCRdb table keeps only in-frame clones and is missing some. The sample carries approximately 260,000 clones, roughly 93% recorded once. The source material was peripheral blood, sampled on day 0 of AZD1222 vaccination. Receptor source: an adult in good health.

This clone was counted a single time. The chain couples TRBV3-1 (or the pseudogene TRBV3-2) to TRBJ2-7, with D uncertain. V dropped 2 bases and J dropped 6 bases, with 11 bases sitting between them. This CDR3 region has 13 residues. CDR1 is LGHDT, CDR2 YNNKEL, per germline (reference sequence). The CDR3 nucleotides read TGTGCCAGCAGCCAACTGGACGTTTCCGAGCAGTACTTC. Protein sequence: CASSQLDVSEQYF.

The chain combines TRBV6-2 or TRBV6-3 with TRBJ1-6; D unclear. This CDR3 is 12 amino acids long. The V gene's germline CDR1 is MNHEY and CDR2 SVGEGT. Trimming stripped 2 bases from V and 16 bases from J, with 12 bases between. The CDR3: CASSYGLGVLHF. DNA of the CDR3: TGTGCCAGCAGTTACGGCCTCGGGGTTCTCCACTTT.

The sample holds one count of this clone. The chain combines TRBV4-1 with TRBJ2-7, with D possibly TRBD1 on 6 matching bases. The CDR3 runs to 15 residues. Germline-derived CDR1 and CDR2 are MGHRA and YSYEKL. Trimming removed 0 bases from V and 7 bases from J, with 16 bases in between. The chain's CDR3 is CASSQDGQFFGEQYF. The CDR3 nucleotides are TGCGCCAGCAGCCAAGATGGACAGTTCTTTGGGGAGCAGTACTTC.

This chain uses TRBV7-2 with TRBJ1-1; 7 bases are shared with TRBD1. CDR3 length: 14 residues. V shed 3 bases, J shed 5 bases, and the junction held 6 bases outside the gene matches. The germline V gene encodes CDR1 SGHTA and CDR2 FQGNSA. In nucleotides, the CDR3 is TGTGCCAGCAGCTTGATGACAGGGTATACTGAAGCTTTCTTT. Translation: CASSLMTGYTEAFF.

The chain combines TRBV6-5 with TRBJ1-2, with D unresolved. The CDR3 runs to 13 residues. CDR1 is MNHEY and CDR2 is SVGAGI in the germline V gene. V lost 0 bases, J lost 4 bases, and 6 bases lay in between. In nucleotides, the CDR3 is TGTGCCAGCAGTTACTCGGGAGCCTATGGCTACACCTTC. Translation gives CASSYSGAYGYTF.

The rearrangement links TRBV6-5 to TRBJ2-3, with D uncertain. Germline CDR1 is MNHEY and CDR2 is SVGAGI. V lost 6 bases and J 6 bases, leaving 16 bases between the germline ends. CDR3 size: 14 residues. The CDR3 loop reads CASRRSHGPDTQYF. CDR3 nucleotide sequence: TGTGCCAGCAGGCGCTCGCATGGGCCCGATACGCAGTATTTT.

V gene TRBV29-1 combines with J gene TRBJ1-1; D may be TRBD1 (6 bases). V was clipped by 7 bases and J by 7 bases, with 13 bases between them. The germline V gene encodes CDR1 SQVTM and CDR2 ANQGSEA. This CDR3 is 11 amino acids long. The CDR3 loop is CSGRQAGEAFF. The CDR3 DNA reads TGCAGCGGGAGACAGGCTGGTGAAGCTTTCTTT.

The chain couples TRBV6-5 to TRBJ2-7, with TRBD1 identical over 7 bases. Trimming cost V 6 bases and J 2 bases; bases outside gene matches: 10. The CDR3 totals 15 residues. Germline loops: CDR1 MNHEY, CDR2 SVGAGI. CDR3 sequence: CASRITGAPAYEQYF. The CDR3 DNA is TGTGCCAGCAGAATAACAGGGGCCCCCGCCTACGAGCAGTACTTC.

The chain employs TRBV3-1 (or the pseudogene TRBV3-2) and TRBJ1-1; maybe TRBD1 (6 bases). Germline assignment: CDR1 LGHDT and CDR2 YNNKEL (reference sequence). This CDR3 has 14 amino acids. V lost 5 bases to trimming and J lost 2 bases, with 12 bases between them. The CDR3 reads CASSSAGDNTEAFF. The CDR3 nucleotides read TGTGCCAGCAGCAGCGCAGGGGACAACACTGAAGCTTTCTTT.

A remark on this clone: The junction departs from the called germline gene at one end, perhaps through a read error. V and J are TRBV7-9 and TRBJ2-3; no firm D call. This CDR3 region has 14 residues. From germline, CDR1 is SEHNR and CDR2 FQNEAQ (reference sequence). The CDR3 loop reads CASSSVLHTDTQYF. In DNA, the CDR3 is TGTGCCAGTAGCTCTGTACTCCACACAGATACGCAGTATTTT.

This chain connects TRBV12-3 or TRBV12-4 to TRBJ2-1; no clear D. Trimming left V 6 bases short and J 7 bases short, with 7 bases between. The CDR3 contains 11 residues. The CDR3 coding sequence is TGTGCCAGCAGCAAATTGAATGAGCAGTTCTTC. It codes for CASSKLNEQFF.

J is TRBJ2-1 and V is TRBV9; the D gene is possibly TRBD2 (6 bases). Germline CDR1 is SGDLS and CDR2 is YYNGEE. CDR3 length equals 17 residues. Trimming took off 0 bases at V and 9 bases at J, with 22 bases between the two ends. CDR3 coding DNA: TGTGCCAGCAGCGTAGGGACTATCATCCGGATGGAGGCTGAGCAGTTCTTC. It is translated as CASSVGTIIRMEAEQFF.

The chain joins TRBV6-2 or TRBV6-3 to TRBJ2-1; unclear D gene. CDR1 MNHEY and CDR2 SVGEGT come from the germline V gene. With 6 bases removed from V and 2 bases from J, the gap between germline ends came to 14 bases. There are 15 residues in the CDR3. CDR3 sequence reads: CASSLRSVTYNEQFF. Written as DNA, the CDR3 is TGTGCCAGCAGCCTCCGGAGCGTTACCTACAATGAGCAGTTCTTC.

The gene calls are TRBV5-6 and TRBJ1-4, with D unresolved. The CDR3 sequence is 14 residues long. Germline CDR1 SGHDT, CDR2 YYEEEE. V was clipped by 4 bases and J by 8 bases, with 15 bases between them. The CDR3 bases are TGTGCCAGCAGCGGAACCGGGAGCGGGGAAAAACTGTTTTTT. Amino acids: CASSGTGSGEKLFF.

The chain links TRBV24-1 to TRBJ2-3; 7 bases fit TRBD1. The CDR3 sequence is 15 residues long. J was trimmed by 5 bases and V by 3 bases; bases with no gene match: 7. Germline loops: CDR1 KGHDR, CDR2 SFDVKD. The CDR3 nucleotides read TGTGCCACCAGTGATCCACAGGGGTCCGGAGATACGCAGTATTTT. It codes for CATSDPQGSGDTQYF.

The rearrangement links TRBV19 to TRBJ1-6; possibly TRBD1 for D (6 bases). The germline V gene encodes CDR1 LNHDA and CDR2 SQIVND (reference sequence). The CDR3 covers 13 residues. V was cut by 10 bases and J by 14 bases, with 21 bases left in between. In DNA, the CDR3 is TGTGCCACCTCCTCCAGCAGGGGTCGGGCCCTCCACTTT. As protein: CATSSSRGRALHF. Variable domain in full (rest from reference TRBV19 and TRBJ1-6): DGGITQSPKYLFRKEGQNVTLSCEQNLNHDAMYWYRQDPGQGLRLIYYSQIVNDFQKGDIAEGYSVSREKKESFPLTVTSAQKNPTAFYLCATSSSRGRALHFGNGTRLTVT.

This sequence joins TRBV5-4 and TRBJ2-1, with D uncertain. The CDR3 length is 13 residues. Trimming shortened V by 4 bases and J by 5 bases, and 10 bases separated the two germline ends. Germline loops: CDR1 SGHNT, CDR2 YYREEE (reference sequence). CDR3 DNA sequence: TGTGCCAGCAGCCCGACGTCAGACAATGAGCAGTTCTTC. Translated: CASSPTSDNEQFF. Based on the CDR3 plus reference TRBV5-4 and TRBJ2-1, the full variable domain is ETGVTQSPTHLIKTRGQQVTLRCSSQSGHNTVSWYQQALGQGPQFIFQYYREEENGRGNFPPRFSGLQFPNYSSELNVNALELDDSALYLCASSPTSDNEQFFGPGTRLTVL.